The clone carrying this TCR beta chain occurred many times. What it binds is unknown. Germline V CDR1 and CDR2: MDHEN, SYDVKM. The V and J ends lost 1 base and 3 bases respectively, with 9 bases between them. This CDR3 region has 14 residues. The sample's time point: persistent/refractory GD, antithyroid drugs over 5 years with positive TRAb. TCR sequences were obtained from RNA taken from PBMCs. Arm-PCR of CDR3 regions and iRepertoire HTBI primers were used to build TCR beta libraries. In TCRdb, the multiplex PCR reads were re-called with MiXCR into one record per CDR3 protein. Altogether a few hundred thousand distinct CDR3 sequences are present, 23% being singletons, with the ten largest covering 25% to 30%. The data originate from a study of regulatory T cells in long-lasting Graves disease. General observations from the study: TCR diversity in persistent Graves' patients was below that of newly diagnosed ones.

The receptor's source is a woman between 35 and 50 years old with Graves disease. The sequences come from peripheral blood mononuclear cells (PBMCs), collected when the disease was refractory, from a patient treated with antithyroid drugs. This sequence joins TRBV28 and TRBJ1-1; D might be TRBD1 (5 bases). In DNA, the CDR3 is TGTGCCAGCAGTTTATTGGGGCGTGACACTGAAGCTTTCTTT. The encoded protein is CASSLLGRDTEAFF.